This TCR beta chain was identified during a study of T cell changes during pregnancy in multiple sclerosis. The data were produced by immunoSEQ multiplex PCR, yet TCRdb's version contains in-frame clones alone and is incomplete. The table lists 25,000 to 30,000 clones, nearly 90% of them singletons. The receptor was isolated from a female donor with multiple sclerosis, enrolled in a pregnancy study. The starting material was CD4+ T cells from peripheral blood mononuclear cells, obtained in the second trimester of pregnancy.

The CDR3 protein is CASSMGRGSFYEQYF. The CDR3, as DNA: TGTGCCAGTAGTATGGGGCGGGGGTCCTTCTACGAGCAGTACTTC. This rearrangement joins TRBV19 to TRBJ2-7, with 7 bases matching TRBD2. Germline lookup yields CDR1 LNHDA and CDR2 SQIVND (reference sequence). This CDR3 spans 15 amino acids. Trimming at V came to 3 bases and at J to 3 bases, leaving 8 bases not matched to a gene.